Described below is a single TCR beta chain sequence and its context. Its antigen is not known. Both 60 Vbeta primers and 13 Jbeta primers went into the PCR. Assay used: immunoSEQ multiplex PCR; TCRdb lists only in-frame clones, some missing. The sample lists over 95,000 clones; 70% to 85% were seen once. The sample originates from a study of cytomegalovirus exposure and HLA in healthy donors. Study at large: Caucasian-associated ancestry cluster membership applied to about four fifths of 398 genotyped donors. General study findings and limits: Researchers counted around 180 TCR beta chains as cytomegalovirus-associated.

Germline CDR1 is LGHNA and CDR2 is YSLEER. V lost 4 bases and J lost 2; bases outside the gene matches: 8. This CDR3 region has 16 residues. The chain joins TRBV4-3 to TRBJ2-5; 9 bases map to TRBD2. Sequenced input: PBMCs. The source is a man aged 40-55 years in good health and CMV-seropositive. The CDR3 loop is CASSPSAGGSQETQYF. The CDR3, as DNA: TGCGCCAGCAGCCCCTCAGCGGGGGGTTCTCAAGAGACCCAGTACTTC.